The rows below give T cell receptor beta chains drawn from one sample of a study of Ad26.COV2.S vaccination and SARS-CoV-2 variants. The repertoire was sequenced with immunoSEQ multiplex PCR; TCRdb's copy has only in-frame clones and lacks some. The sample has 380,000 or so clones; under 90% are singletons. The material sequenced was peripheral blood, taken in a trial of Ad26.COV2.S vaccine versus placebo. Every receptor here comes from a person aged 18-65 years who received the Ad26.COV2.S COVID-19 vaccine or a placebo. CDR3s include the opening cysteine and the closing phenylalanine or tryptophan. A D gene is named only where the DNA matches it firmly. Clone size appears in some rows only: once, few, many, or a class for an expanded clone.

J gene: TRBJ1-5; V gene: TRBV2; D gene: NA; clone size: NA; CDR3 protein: CASSEWTTHHQPQHF; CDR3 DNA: TGTGCCAGCAGTGAATGGACAACCCATCATCAGCCCCAGCATTTT
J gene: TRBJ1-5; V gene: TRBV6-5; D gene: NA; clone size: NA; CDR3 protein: CASQPGEGQPQHF; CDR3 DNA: TGTGCCAGCCAGCCGGGGGAAGGTCAGCCCCAGCATTTT
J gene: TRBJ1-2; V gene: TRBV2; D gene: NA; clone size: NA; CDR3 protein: CASTLRPGDYGYTF; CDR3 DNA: TGTGCCAGCACCCTACGGCCGGGGGACTATGGCTACACCTTC
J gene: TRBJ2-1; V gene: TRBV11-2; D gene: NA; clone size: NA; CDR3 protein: CASSLVLGYEQFF; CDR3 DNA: TGTGCCAGCAGCTTAGTTCTGGGTTATGAGCAGTTCTTC
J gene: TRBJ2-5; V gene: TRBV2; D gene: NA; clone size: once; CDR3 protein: CASSGPYSQETQYF; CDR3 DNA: TGTGCCAGCAGTGGTCCCTACAGCCAAGAGACCCAGTACTTC
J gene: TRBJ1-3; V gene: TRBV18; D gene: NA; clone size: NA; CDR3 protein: CASSPRREPSGNTIYF; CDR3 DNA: TGTGCCAGCTCACCACGACGGGAGCCGTCTGGAAACACCATATATTTT
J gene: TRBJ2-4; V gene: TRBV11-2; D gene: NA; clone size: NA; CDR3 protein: CASSRRAQNIQYF; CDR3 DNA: TGTGCCAGCAGCCGCCGGGCTCAGAACATTCAGTACTTC
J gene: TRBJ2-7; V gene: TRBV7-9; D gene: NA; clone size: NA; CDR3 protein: CASSKTEEYEQYF; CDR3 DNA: TGTGCCAGCAGCAAGACAGAGGAGTACGAGCAGTACTTC
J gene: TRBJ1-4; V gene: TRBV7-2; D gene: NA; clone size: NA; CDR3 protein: CASSLVFQGGEKLFF; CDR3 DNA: TGTGCCAGCAGCTTAGTTTTTCAGGGTGGCGAAAAACTGTTTTTT
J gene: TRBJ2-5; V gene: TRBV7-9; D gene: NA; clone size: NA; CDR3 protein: CASSLGTVRETQYF; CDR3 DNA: TGTGCCAGCAGCTTAGGGACGGTCCGGGAGACCCAGTACTTC
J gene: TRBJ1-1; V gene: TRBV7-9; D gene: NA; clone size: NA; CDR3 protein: CASSLGSGTGAFNTEAFF; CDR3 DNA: TGTGCCAGCAGCTTAGGTTCTGGTACCGGGGCCTTTAACACTGAAGCTTTCTTT
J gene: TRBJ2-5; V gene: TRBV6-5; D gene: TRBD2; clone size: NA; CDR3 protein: CASSRTGTSGETQYF; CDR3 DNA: TGTGCCAGCAGCCGTACCGGGACTAGTGGAGAGACCCAGTACTTC
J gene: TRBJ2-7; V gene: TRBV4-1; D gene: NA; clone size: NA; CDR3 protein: CASSQEITGKSYEQYF; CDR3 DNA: TGCGCCAGCAGCCAAGAGATCACAGGAAAATCCTACGAGCAGTACTTC
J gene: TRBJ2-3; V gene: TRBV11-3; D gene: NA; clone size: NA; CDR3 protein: CASSFSGGRDTQYF; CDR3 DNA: TGTGCCAGCAGCTTTTCGGGTGGGAGAGATACGCAGTATTTT
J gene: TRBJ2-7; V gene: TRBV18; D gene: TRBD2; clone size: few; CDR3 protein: CASSPASGSVDEQYF; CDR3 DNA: TGTGCCAGCTCACCGGCTAGCGGGAGTGTGGACGAGCAGTACTTC
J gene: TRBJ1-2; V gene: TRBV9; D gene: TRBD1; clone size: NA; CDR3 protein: CASSVGTGSYGYTF; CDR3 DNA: TGTGCCAGCAGCGTAGGGACAGGCTCCTATGGCTACACCTTC
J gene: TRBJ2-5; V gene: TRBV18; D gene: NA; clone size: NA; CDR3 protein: CASSRVDVGETQYF; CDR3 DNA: TGTGCCAGCTCACGCGTCGACGTGGGAGAGACCCAGTACTTC
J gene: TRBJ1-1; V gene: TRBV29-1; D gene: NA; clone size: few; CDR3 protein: CSVPGWANTEAFF; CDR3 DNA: TGCAGCGTCCCCGGGTGGGCGAACACTGAAGCTTTCTTT
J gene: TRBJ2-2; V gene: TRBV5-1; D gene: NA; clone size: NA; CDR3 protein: CASSLAGTPGELFF; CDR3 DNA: TGCGCCAGCAGCTTGGCCGGGACTCCGGGGGAGCTGTTTTTT
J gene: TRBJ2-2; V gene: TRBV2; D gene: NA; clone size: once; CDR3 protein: CASSVGLTGELFF; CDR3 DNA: TGTGCCAGCAGTGTAGGTCTCACCGGGGAGCTGTTTTTT
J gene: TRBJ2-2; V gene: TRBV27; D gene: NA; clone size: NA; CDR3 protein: CASSFGLRSGELFF; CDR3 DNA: TGTGCCAGCAGTTTTGGACTCAGGTCCGGGGAGCTGTTTTTT
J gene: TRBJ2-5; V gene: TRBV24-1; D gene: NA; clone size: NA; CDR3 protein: CATSDLGETQYF; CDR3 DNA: TGTGCCACCAGTGATTTGGGAGAGACCCAGTACTTC
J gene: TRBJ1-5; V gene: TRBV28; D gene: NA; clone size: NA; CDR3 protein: CASSLTGSNQPQHF; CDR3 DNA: TGTGCCAGCAGTTTAACAGGCAGCAATCAGCCCCAGCATTTT
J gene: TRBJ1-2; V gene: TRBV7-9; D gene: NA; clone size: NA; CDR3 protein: CASSAYRDVAGYTF; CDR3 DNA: TGTGCCAGCAGCGCGTACAGGGATGTTGCTGGCTACACCTTC
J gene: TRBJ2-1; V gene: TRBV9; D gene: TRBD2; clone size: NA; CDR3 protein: CASSDPGTSKDNEQFF; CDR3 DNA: TGTGCCAGCAGCGACCCCGGGACTAGCAAAGACAATGAGCAGTTCTTC
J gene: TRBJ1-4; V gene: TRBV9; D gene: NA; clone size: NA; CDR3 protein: CASSTGTNEKLFF; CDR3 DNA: TGTGCCAGCAGCACCGGGACTAATGAAAAACTGTTTTTT
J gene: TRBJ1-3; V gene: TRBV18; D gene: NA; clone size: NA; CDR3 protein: CASSPQGAASGNTIYF; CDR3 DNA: TGTGCCAGCTCACCACAGGGAGCGGCCTCGGGAAACACCATATATTTT
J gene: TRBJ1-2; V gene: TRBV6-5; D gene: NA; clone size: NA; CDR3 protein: CASRGTNYGYTF; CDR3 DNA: TGTGCCAGCAGGGGCACCAACTATGGCTACACCTTC
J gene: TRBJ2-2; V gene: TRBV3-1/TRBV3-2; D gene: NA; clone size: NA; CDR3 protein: CASSSFQTKVTGGELFF; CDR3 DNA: TGTGCCAGCAGCTCATTCCAGACTAAAGTAACAGGCGGGGAGCTGTTTTTT
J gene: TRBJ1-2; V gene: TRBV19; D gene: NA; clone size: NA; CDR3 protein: CASSMAGGDGYTF; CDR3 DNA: TGTGCCAGTAGTATGGCGGGGGGCGATGGCTACACCTTC
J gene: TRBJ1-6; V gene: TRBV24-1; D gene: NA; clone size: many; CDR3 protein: CATSAGQRDSPLHF; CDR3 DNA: TGTGCCACCAGTGCGGGACAAAGGGATTCACCCCTCCACTTT
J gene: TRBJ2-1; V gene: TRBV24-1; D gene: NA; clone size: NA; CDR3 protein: CATGGFGVNNEQFF; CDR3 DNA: TGTGCCACCGGGGGCTTCGGGGTTAACAATGAGCAGTTCTTC
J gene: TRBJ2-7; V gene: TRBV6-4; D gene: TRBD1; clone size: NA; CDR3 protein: CASFPDRAQYEQYF; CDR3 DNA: TGTGCCAGCTTTCCGGACAGGGCTCAGTACGAGCAGTACTTC
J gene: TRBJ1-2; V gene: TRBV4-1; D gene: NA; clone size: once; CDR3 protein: CASSPYTGNYGYTF; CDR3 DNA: TGCGCCAGCAGCCCCTATACAGGGAACTATGGCTACACCTTC
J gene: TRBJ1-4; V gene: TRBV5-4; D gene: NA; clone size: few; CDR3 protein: CASSPRDTGELFF; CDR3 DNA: TGTGCCAGCAGCCCCCGGGACACTGGGGAACTGTTTTTT
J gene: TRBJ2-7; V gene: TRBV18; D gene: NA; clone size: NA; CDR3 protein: CASSPPSSARFYEQYF; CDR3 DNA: TGTGCCAGCTCACCACCAAGCTCGGCTAGATTCTACGAGCAGTACTTC
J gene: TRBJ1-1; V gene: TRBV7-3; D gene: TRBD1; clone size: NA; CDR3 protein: CASSSQGGTEAFF; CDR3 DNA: TGTGCCAGCAGCTCTCAGGGGGGCACTGAAGCTTTCTTT
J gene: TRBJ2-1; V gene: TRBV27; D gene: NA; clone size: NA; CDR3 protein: CASSSNPLRVEQFF; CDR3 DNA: TGTGCCAGCAGTTCCAACCCCCTCAGGGTCGAGCAGTTCTTC
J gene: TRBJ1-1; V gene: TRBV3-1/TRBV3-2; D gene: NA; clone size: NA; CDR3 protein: CASSQDRGKAFF; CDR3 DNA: TGTGCCAGCAGCCAAGACAGGGGTAAAGCTTTCTTT
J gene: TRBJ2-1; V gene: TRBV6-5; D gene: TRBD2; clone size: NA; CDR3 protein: CASSYVAGDYNEQFF; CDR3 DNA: TGTGCCAGCAGTTACGTAGCGGGGGATTACAATGAGCAGTTCTTC
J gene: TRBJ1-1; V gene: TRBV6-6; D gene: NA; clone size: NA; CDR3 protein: CAAHQNTEAFF; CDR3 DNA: TGTGCAGCACACCAGAACACTGAAGCTTTCTTT
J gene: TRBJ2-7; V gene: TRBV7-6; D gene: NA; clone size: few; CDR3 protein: CASSSTGYEQYF; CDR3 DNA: TGTGCCAGCAGCTCCACAGGCTACGAGCAGTACTTC
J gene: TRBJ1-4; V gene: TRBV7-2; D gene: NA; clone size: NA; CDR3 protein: CASSPTAINEKLFF; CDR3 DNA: TGTGCCAGCAGCCCAACGGCCATAAATGAAAAACTGTTTTTT
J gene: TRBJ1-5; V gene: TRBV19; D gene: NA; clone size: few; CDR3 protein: CATTAAGMAQPQHF; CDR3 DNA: TGTGCCACCACAGCCGCCGGGATGGCTCAGCCCCAGCATTTT
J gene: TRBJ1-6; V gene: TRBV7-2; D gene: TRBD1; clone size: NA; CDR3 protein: CASSLTGGSPLHF; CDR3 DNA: TGTGCCAGCAGTTTGACAGGGGGTTCACCCCTCCACTTT